What follows are 28 T cell receptor beta chains derived from one specimen sequenced in a study of post-analysis software for immune sequencing data. Broader study findings: Relative to controls, patients had roughly five TRBV segments at higher frequency, with TRBV5-6, TRBV5-1 and TRBV20-1 among these.

Their antigens remain unidentified. Unique molecular identifiers had been added to the TCR beta cDNA libraries. TCRdb independently ran MiXCR on the PCR reads; one entry per CDR3 protein. The table shows around 710,000 distinct CDR3 sequences, with under 60% occurring only once. Input material: blood. Every receptor here comes from a girl aged 5-17 years with multiple sclerosis.

V gene TRBV15 combines with J gene TRBJ2-1; 13 nucleotides line up with TRBD2. The CDR3 sequence is 18 residues long. Germline CDR1 is LNHNV and CDR2 is YYDKDF (reference sequence). V dropped 4 bases and J dropped 1; count of bases not matched to a gene: 7. In nucleotides, the CDR3 is TGTGCCACCAGCATACTAGCGGGAGGGCCTACGTCCTACAATGAGCAGTTCTTC. This sequence encodes CATSILAGGPTSYNEQFF.

This chain joins TRBV14 and TRBJ2-3; 8 bases agree with TRBD1. The CDR3 length is 16 residues. Germline V gene sequence: CDR1 SGHDN, CDR2 FVKESK. Germline trimming cut 4 bases from V and 4 bases from J; bases unmatched to any gene: 10. CDR3 region: CASSPRPGGAADTQYF. The CDR3 DNA follows: TGTGCCAGCAGCCCAAGGCCAGGGGGCGCCGCAGATACGCAGTATTTT.

V and J are TRBV28 and TRBJ2-5, with TRBD2 as a possible D gene (7 bases). The CDR3 has 13 amino acids. Trimming removed 8 bases from V and 5 bases from J, with 15 bases in between. The germline V gene encodes CDR1 MDHEN and CDR2 SYDVKM. The CDR3 DNA reads as TGTGCCAGCCTGGCGGGGGCGGAGGAGACCCAGTACTTC. Its protein is CASLAGAEETQYF.

V and J are TRBV20-1 and TRBJ2-7; TRBD2 agrees at 13 bases. This CDR3 region has 21 residues. Germline V lookup: CDR1 DFQATT, CDR2 SNEGSKA (reference sequence). The ends lost 0 bases at V and 2 bases at J; junction bases unmatched: 19. The DNA for the CDR3 is TGCAGTGCTAGAGATAGAGGACTAGCGGGAGAGACTATTACCGGCACCTACGAGCAGTACTTC. This codes for CSARDRGLAGETITGTYEQYF.

This clonotype was recorded a few times. The chain couples TRBV6-6 to TRBJ1-2; TRBD1 agrees at 9 bases. J lost 5 bases, V lost 5 bases, and 6 bases had no gene match. Germline values: CDR1 MNHNY, CDR2 SVGAGI (reference sequence). The CDR3 is made up of 14 amino acids. The CDR3 loop is CASSPPDRGYGYTF. The CDR3 region has the DNA TGTGCCAGCAGTCCGCCGGACAGGGGATATGGCTACACCTTC.

The chain carries TRBV20-1 and TRBJ2-7; 9 bases fit TRBD2. This CDR3 contains 13 residues. Germline V CDR1 and CDR2: DFQATT, SNEGSKA (reference sequence). V gave up 2 bases and J gave up 7 bases; unmatched junction bases: 6. The CDR3 region is CSARLSGSREQYF. The CDR3 nucleotides read TGCAGTGCTAGACTTAGCGGGAGTCGGGAGCAGTACTTC.

The chain uses TRBV6-1 and TRBJ1-4; maybe TRBD1 (5 bases). This CDR3 is built from 12 residues. From germline, CDR1 is MNHNS and CDR2 SASEGT. V lost 1 base, J lost 8 bases, and 5 bases lay in between. In DNA, the CDR3 is TGTGCCAGCAGTGAAGGGGGGGAAAAACTGTTTTTT. Translating it yields CASSEGGEKLFF.

J is TRBJ2-7 and V is TRBV28; a possible D gene is TRBD1 (6 bases). V shed 6 bases and J shed 6 bases, with 18 bases lying between them. CDR1 is MDHEN, CDR2 SYDVKM, per germline. This CDR3 is 14 amino acids long. The CDR3 here is CASRAPGDVGEQYF. In DNA, the CDR3 is TGTGCCAGCAGAGCCCCAGGGGACGTTGGCGAGCAGTACTTC. The complete variable domain, with remaining parts taken from reference TRBV28 and TRBJ2-7, reads DVKVTQSSRYLVKRTGEKVFLECVQDMDHENMFWYRQDPGLGLRLIYFSYDVKMKEKGDIPEGYSVSREKKERFSLILESASTNQTSMYLCASRAPGDVGEQYFGPGTRLTVT.

V and J are TRBV20-1 and TRBJ2-7; 13 nucleotides align to TRBD2. With the DNA end fitting TRBJ2-1 better, the J assignment may be wrong. Germline CDR1 DFQATT, CDR2 SNEGSKA (reference sequence). CDR3 length equals 14 residues. This CDR3 reads CSRNLLAGGHEQFF. CDR3 DNA: TGCAGTCGAAACCTACTAGCGGGAGGGCATGAGCAGTTCTTC.

V usage is TRBV6-1 and J usage is TRBJ2-3, with D unresolved. The CDR3 length is 15 residues. The germline gives CDR1 MNHNS, CDR2 SASEGT. V was shortened by 7 bases and J by 6 bases, with 20 bases between the two germline ends. The CDR3 region has the DNA TGTGCCAGCACCCCTGGCCTTCCCGGCCTCGATACGCAGTATTTT. Encoded protein: CASTPGLPGLDTQYF.

This clonotype appeared once. J is TRBJ1-4 and V is TRBV4-1; D gene unclear. V was clipped by 0 bases and J by 10 bases, with 9 bases between them. CDR3 length: 13 residues. Germline values: CDR1 MGHRA, CDR2 YSYEKL. For the CDR3, the DNA is TGCGCCAGCAGCCAAGATTCGGCCGGAAAACTGTTTTTT. It codes for CASSQDSAGKLFF.

The rearrangement joins TRBV12-3 or TRBV12-4 to TRBJ2-4, with TRBD2 matching over 9 bases. The J call is doubtful: the DNA matches TRBJ2-7 better. The CDR3 is 15 amino acids. DNA of the CDR3: TGTGCCAGCAGTTTTTATAGCGGGGGAGACTACGAGCAGTACTTC. Protein product: CASSFYSGGDYEQYF.

This clonotype was detected a few times. The chain uses TRBV28 and TRBJ2-4; no clear D. Germline V lookup: CDR1 MDHEN, CDR2 SYDVKM. V was clipped by 4 bases and J by 0 bases, with 10 bases between them. This CDR3 contains 15 residues. Written as DNA, the CDR3 is TGTGCCAGCAGTTGGTCTCGGTTAGCCAAAAACATTCAGTACTTC. It specifies CASSWSRLAKNIQYF. Combining the CDR3 with reference TRBV28 and TRBJ2-4 gives the whole variable domain DVKVTQSSRYLVKRTGEKVFLECVQDMDHENMFWYRQDPGLGLRLIYFSYDVKMKEKGDIPEGYSVSREKKERFSLILESASTNQTSMYLCASSWSRLAKNIQYFGAGTRLSVL.

The chain has TRBV29-1 and TRBJ1-1, with 12 bases lining up with TRBD1. Germline lookup yields CDR1 SQVTM and CDR2 ANQGSEA. V was clipped by 3 bases and J by 4 bases; unmatched bases: 12. The CDR3 runs to 17 residues. The CDR3 spells CSVEPRGQGARGTEAFF. The CDR3 DNA sequence: TGCAGCGTTGAGCCCAGGGGACAGGGGGCGAGAGGCACTGAAGCTTTCTTT.

This clonotype showed up just a few times. The chain joins TRBV28 to TRBJ2-1; 7 nucleotides agree with TRBD2. The CDR3 sequence is 16 residues long. V lost 2 bases and J lost 9; bases outside the gene matches: 13. Looked up from germline, CDR1 is MDHEN and CDR2 is SYDVKM. The CDR3 DNA follows: TGTGCCAGCAGTTTAGGGGAGGGTCCTTATGAACGTGAGCAGTTCTTC. Its translation: CASSLGEGPYEREQFF.

This clonotype turned up a few times. The V call is TRBV12-3 or TRBV12-4, the J call TRBJ2-7, with a tentative D call TRBD1 (6 bases). This CDR3 contains 13 residues. V shed 4 bases and J shed 5 bases, with 12 bases lying between them. As DNA, the CDR3 is TGTGCCAGCAGTTCGCAGGGGTGGAACGAGCAGTACTTC. Protein product: CASSSQGWNEQYF.

In its sample, this clonotype was seen a few times. V is TRBV27 and J is TRBJ2-7, with TRBD1 matching over 12 bases. The V gene's germline CDR1 is MNHEY and CDR2 SMNVEV (reference sequence). The ends lost 3 bases at V and 3 bases at J; junction bases unmatched: 6. This CDR3 comprises 16 residues. The CDR3 DNA is TGTGCCAGCAGTTTTTCCGGGACAGGGGGCTACTACGAGCAGTACTTC. It specifies CASSFSGTGGYYEQYF.

This clonotype was picked up a small number of times. CDR3 in amino acids: CASSSTAGTYEQYF. CDR3 coding DNA: TGTGCCAGCAGTTCAACGGCGGGCACCTACGAGCAGTACTTC. The chain joins TRBV12-3 or TRBV12-4 to TRBJ2-7, with a possible D match to TRBD2 (5 bases). Trimming cost V 4 bases and J 2 bases, with 12 bases left between them. The length of the CDR3 is 14 residues.

Here the CDR3 reads CASSSWVREETQYF. DNA of the CDR3: TGTGCCAGCAGCTCCTGGGTGAGGGAAGAGACCCAGTACTTC. The J gene is TRBJ2-7, the V gene TRBV7-2; the D gene is possibly TRBD2 (5 bases). The last part of the DNA fits TRBJ2-5 better; the J call may be wrong. There are 14 residues in the CDR3. In germline, CDR1 is SGHTA, CDR2 FQGNSA.

V is TRBV2 and J is TRBJ2-7; a possible D gene is TRBD1 (6 bases). Per the germline V gene, CDR1 is SNHLY and CDR2 is FYNNEI. Deletions cut 9 bases from V and 3 bases from J, with 18 bases between. CDR3 size: 14 residues. The chain's CDR3 is CASISGTLLYEQYF. CDR3 DNA: TGTGCCAGTATCTCCGGGACACTACTCTACGAGCAGTACTTC. The variable domain in full, with the rest retrieved from reference TRBV2 and TRBJ2-7, is EPEVTQTPSHQVTQMGQEVILRCVPISNHLYFYWYRQILGQKVEFLVSFYNNEISEKSEIFDDQFSVERPDGSNFTLKIRSTKLEDSAMYFCASISGTLLYEQYFGPGTRLTVT.

CDR3 DNA sequence: TGTGCCAGCAGCCCGGGGTTTCTGAGTGAGCAGTTCTTC. Residues: CASSPGFLSEQFF. The gene calls are TRBV7-6 and TRBJ2-1; TRBD2 might be the D (5 bases). Trimming removed 5 bases at V and 9 bases at J, with 14 bases between. The CDR3 totals 13 residues. Germline lookup yields CDR1 SGHVS and CDR2 FNYEAQ.

The chain combines TRBV4-2 with TRBJ2-1, with 7 positions matching TRBD2. The CDR3 is 17 residues long. Looked up from germline, CDR1 is LGHNA and CDR2 is YNFKEQ. The ends lost 1 base at V and 5 bases at J; junction bases unmatched: 11. The DNA of the CDR3 is TGTGCCAGCAGCCAAGTTCTGGGGGGGTCTTCTAACAATGAGCAGTTCTTC. This encodes CASSQVLGGSSNNEQFF.

This clonotype was observed once. At one boundary the junction diverges from the germline segment, which might be a read error. This chain connects TRBV12-3 or TRBV12-4 to TRBJ2-1; D is possibly TRBD2 (5 bases). There are 13 residues in the CDR3. The CDR3 sequence: CVSSIIGVNEQFF. In DNA form, the CDR3 reads TGTGTCAGCAGTATAATCGGGGTCAATGAGCAGTTCTTC.

This clonotype was seen a few times. The chain couples TRBV20-1 to TRBJ2-7; 15 bases are shared with TRBD2. With V trimmed by 1 base and J by 12 bases, 10 bases remained unmatched. CDR3 length: 15 amino acids. Germline V lookup: CDR1 DFQATT, CDR2 SNEGSKA (reference sequence). Written as DNA, the CDR3 is TGCAGTGCTAGAGCCGGACTAGCGGGAGGGCCTCCCCCGTACTTC. This translates into CSARAGLAGGPPPYF.

The rearrangement links TRBV9 to TRBJ2-7; D might be TRBD1 or TRBD2, each matching 5 bases. Trimming removed 0 bases from V and 0 bases from J, with 13 bases in between. Looked up from germline, CDR1 is SGDLS and CDR2 is YYNGEE. The length of the CDR3 is 16 residues. CDR3 sequence: CASSVEGTSSSYEQYF. CDR3 in DNA: TGTGCCAGCAGCGTAGAGGGGACGTCTAGCTCCTACGAGCAGTACTTC.

This clonotype was counted only a few times. The V call is TRBV6-5, the J call TRBJ2-5; TRBD1 aligns across 9 bases. The J call may be wrong; the DNA end is better matched by TRBJ2-7. The CDR3 has 14 residues. Germline CDR1 is MNHEY and CDR2 is SVGAGI. The CDR3 sequence is CASRGQGSLGEQYF. CDR3 bases: TGTGCCAGCAGAGGACAGGGGAGCTTGGGCGAGCAGTACTTC.

The chain couples TRBV4-3 to TRBJ2-7; 12 nucleotides line up with TRBD2. CDR1 LGHNA and CDR2 YSLEER come from the germline V gene. J was trimmed by 0 bases and V by 3 bases; bases with no gene match: 9. The CDR3 sequence is 18 residues long. CDR3 loop: CASSHDLGLAGSSYEQYF. CDR3 DNA sequence: TGCGCCAGCAGCCACGACCTAGGACTAGCGGGGAGCTCCTACGAGCAGTACTTC.

The chain combines TRBV12-3 or TRBV12-4 with TRBJ2-1; the match to TRBD2 covers 14 bases. This CDR3 comprises 21 residues. V dropped 4 bases and J dropped 1; count of bases not matched to a gene: 15. This CDR3 reads CASSSPQQGLAGVWSYNEQFF. The CDR3 region has the DNA TGTGCCAGCAGTTCGCCCCAACAGGGACTAGCGGGAGTGTGGTCCTACAATGAGCAGTTCTTC.